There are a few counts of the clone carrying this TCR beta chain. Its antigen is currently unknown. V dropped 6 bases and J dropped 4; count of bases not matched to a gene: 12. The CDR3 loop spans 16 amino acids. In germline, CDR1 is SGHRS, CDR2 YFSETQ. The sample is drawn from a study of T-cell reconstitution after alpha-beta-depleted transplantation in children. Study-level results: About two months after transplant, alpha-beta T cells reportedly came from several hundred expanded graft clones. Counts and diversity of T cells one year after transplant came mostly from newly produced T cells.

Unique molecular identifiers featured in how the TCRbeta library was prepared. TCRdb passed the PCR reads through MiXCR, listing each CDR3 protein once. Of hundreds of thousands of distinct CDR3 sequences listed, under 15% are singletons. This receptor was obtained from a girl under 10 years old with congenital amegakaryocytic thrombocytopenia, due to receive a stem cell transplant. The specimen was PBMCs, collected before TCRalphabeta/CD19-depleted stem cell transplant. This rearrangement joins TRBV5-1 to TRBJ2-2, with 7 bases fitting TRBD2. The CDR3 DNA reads TGCGCCAGCAAACTTTACCGGGAGGCCGGCACCGGGGAGCTGTTTTTT. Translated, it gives CASKLYREAGTGELFF.